This T cell receptor (beta chain) was documented in a study of PD-1 blockade in classical Hodgkin lymphoma. General study points: Newly diagnosed patients were said to have less baseline TCR diversity than healthy donors did. CD4+ TCR diversity climbed significantly by C4D1, unlike CD8+ TCR diversity. Reasons behind the repertoire differences stay unclear, perhaps disease activity or earlier therapy.

Profiled with immunoSEQ multiplex PCR; TCRdb holds only in-frame clones, not every one. Among 25,000 to 40,000 clones, around four fifths were seen once, and the ten largest hold around a third. With no exception, relapse followed autologous stem cell transplantation in all patients, and brentuximab vedotin exposure varied. This CDR3 contains 15 residues. Germline lookup yields CDR1 SGHTA and CDR2 FQGNSA. The V gene lost 1 base and the J gene lost 4 bases, with 13 bases spanning the gap. Worth noting for this clone: Antigen unknown.

The genes are TRBV7-2 and TRBJ1-2, with a tentative D call TRBD1 (5 bases). The material was peripheral blood mononuclear cells (PBMCs), obtained at baseline. This clonotype was sampled from a human donor with classical Hodgkin lymphoma. The DNA of the CDR3 is TGTGCCAGCAGCTTAGAGGGGCGTGGAACCTATGGCTACACCTTC. It is translated as CASSLEGRGTYGYTF.